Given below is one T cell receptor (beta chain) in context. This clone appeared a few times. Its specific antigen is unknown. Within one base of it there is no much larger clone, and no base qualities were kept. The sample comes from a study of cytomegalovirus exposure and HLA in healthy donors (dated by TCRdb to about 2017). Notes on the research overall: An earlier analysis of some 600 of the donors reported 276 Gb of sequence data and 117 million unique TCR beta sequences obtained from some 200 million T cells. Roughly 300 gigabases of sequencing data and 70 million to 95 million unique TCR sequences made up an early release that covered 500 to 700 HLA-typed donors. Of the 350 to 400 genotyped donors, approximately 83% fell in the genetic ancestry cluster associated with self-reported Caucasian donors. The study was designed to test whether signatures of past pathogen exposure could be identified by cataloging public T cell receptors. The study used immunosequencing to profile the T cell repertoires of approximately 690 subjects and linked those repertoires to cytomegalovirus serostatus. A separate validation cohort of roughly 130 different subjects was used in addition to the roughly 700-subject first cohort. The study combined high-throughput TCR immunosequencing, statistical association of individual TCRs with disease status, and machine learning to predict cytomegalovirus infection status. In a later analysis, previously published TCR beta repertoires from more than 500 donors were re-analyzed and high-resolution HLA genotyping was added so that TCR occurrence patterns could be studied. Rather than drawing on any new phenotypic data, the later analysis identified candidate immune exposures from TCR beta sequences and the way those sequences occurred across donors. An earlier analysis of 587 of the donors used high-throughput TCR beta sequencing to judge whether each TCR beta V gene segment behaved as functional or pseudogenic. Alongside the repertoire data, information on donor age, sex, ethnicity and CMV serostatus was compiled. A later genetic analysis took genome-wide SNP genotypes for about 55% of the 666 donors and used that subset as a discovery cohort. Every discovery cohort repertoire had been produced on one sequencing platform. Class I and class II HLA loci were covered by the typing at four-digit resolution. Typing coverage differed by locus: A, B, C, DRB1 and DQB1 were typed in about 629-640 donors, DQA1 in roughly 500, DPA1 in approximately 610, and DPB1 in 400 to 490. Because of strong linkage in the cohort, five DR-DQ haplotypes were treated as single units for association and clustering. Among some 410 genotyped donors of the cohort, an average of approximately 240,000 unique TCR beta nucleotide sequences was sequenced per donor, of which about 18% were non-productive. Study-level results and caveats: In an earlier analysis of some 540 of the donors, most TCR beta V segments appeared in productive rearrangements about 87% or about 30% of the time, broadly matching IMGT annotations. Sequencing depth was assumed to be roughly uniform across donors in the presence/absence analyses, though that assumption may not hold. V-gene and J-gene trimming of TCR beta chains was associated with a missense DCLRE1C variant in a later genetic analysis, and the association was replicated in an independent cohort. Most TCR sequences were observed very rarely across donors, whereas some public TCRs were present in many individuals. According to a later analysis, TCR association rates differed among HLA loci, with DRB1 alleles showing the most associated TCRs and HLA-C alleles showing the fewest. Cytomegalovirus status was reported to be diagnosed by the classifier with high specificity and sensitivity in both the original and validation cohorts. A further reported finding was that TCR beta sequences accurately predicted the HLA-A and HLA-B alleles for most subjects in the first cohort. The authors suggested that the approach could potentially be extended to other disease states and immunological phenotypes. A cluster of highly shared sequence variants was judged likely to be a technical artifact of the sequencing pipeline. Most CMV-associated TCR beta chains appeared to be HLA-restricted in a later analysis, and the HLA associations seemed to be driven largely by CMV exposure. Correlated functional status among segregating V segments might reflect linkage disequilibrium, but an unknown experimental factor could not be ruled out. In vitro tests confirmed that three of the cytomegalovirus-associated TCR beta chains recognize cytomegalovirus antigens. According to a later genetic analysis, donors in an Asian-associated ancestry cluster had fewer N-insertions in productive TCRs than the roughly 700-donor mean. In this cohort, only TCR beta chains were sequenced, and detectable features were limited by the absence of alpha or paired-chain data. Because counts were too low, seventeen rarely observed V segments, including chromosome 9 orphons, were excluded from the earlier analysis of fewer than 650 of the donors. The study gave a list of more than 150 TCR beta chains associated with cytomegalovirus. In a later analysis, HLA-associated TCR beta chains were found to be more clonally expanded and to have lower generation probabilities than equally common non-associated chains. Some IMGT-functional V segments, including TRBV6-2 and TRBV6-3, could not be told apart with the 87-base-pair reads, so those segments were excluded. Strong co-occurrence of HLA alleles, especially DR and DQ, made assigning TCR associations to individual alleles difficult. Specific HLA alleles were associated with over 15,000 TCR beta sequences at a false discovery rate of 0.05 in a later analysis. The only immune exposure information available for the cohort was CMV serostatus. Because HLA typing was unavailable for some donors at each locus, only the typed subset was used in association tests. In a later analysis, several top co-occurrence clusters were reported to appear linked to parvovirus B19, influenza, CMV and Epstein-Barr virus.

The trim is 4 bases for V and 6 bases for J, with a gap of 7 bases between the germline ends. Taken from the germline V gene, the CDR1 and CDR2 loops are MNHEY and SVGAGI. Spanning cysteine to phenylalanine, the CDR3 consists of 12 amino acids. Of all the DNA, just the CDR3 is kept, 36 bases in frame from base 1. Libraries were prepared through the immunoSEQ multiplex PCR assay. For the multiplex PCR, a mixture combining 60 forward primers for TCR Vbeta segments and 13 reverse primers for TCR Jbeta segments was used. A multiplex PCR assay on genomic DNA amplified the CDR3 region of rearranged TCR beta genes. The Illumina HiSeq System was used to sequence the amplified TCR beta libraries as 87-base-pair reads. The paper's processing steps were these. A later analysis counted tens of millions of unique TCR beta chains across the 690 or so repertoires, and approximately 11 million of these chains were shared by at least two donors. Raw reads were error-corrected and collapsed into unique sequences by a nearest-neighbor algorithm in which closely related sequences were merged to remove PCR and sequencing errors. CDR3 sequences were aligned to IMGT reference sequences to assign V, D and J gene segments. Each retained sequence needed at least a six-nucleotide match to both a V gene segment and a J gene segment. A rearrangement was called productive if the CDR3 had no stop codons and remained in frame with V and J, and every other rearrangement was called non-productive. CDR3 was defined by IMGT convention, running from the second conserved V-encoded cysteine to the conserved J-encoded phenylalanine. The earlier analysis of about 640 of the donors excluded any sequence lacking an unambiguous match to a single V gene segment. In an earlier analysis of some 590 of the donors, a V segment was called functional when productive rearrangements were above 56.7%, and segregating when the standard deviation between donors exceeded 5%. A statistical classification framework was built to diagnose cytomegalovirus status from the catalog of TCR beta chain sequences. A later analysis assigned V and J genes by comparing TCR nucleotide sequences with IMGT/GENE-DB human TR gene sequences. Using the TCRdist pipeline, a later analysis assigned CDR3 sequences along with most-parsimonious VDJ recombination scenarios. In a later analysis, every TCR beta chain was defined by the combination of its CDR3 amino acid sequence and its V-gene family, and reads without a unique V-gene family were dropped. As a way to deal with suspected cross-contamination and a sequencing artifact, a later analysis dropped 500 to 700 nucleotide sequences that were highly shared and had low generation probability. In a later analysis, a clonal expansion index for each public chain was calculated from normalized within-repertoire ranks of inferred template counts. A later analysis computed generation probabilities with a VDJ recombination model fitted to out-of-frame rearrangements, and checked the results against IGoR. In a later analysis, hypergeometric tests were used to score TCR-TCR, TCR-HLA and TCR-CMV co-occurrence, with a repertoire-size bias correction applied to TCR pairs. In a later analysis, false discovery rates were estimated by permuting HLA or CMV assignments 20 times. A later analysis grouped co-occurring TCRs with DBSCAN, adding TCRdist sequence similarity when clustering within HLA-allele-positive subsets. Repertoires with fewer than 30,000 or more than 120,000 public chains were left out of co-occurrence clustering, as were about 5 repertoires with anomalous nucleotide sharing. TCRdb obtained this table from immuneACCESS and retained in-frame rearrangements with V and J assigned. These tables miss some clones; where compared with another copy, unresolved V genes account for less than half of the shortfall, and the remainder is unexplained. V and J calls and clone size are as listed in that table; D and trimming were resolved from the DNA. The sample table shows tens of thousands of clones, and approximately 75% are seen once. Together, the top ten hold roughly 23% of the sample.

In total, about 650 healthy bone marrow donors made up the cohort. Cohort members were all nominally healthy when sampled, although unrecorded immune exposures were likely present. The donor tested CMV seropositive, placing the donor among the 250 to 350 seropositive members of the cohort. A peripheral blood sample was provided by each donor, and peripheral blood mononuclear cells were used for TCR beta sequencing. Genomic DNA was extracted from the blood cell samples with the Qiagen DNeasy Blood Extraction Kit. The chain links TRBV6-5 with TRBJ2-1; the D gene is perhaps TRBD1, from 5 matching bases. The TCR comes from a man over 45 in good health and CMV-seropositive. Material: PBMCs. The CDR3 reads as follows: CASSSQGNEQFF. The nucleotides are TGTGCCAGCAGTTCCCAGGGCAATGAGCAGTTCTTC.